These 2 T cell receptor beta chains originate from one sample sequenced in a study of T cells after somatic rescue of genetic block. Only in-frame clones appear in the TCRdb table, and some are missing; sequencing was by immunoSEQ multiplex PCR. The sample has 68,000 or so clones, just under 95% seen once. The sequencing sample was made of peripheral blood mononuclear cells (PBMCs). The receptors were gathered from a man in his forties.

The gene calls are TRBV7-4 and TRBJ2-7, with 14 bases identical to TRBD2. The CDR3 contains 19 residues. V lost 4 bases and J lost 3; bases outside the gene matches: 14. Germline CDR1 and CDR2: SGHVT and SQSDAQ. In nucleotides, the CDR3 is TGTGCCAGCAGCTCCCGAGGGACTAGCGGGGGCCAACCCAACTACGAGCAGTACTTC. As protein: CASSSRGTSGGQPNYEQYF.

The rearrangement uses TRBV20-1 and TRBJ1-1, with D hard to call. Trimming shortened V by 7 bases and J by 10 bases, and 13 bases separated the two germline ends. Germline lookup yields CDR1 DFQATT and CDR2 SNEGSKA (reference sequence). The length of the CDR3 is 10 residues. The CDR3, as DNA: TGCAGTGTCGTAGGTTGGGCAGCTTTCTTT. This sequence encodes CSVVGWAAFF.